This T cell receptor beta chain was observed in a study of early T cells in non-severe SARS-CoV-2 infection. General observations from the study: VDJdb-based annotation leaned toward anti-spike CD8 responses and missed private and CD4 specificities.

Note on this clonotype: The target antigen is unknown.

Using its own MiXCR run on the 5' RACE reads, TCRdb lists one record per CDR3 protein. This sample has 65,000 to 95,000 distinct CDR3 sequences, with less than 20% found just once. From germline, CDR1 is SGHTA and CDR2 FQGNSA. V lost 6 bases and J lost 10; bases outside the gene matches: 9. The CDR3 contains 15 residues. The chain has TRBV7-2 and TRBJ1-6, with 10 bases matching TRBD1. Sequenced material: whole blood. This clonotype originated in an adult who was a healthcare worker with PCR-confirmed SARS-CoV-2 infection or an uninfected control (not recorded which). The CDR3 spells CASSYIGTGESPLHF. CDR3 sequence (DNA): TGTGCCAGCAGTTACATCGGGACAGGGGAATCACCCCTCCACTTT.